Listed here is a single TCR beta chain. With 60 Vbeta and 13 Jbeta primers, the PCR was carried out. Repertoires were generated with immunoSEQ multiplex PCR, while TCRdb's copy carries only in-frame clones and drops some. The data hold about 300,000 clones, with roughly 88% observed a single time. The sample originates from a study of cytomegalovirus exposure and HLA in healthy donors. Germline lookup yields CDR1 LNHDA and CDR2 SQIVND (reference sequence). This CDR3 spans 15 amino acids. V was trimmed by 4 bases and J by 5 bases, leaving 17 bases between them. The sequencing sample was made of PBMCs. The gene calls are TRBV19 and TRBJ1-1; weak D call: TRBD1 (5 bases). The source of this sequence is a man aged 40-49 years in good health and CMV-seropositive. CDR3 protein: CASSRAGPKGTEAFF. DNA for the CDR3: TGTGCCAGTAGTAGGGCGGGACCCAAGGGGACTGAAGCTTTCTTT.